The present entry profiles one T cell receptor (beta chain) with its context. This entry belongs to a study of CD8+CD57+ T cells in acquired aplastic anemia. An expansion of CD8+CD57+ cells by flow cytometry had been shown in patients chosen for sequencing. By the time of blood sampling, patients had still received no therapy. The template for TCR beta VDJ and CDR3 sequence profiling was genomic DNA. TCRdb fed the reads into MiXCR, producing one record per CDR3 protein. Of 180,000 or so distinct CDR3 sequences in the sample, over 40% were seen once. The source material was sorted CD4+, CD8+, or CD8+CD57+ T cells (not recorded which) from PBMCs. The TCR comes from a human donor with aplastic anemia.

CDR3 sequence: CASSLQGTLHEQYF. CDR3 sequence (DNA): TGTGCCAGCAGCCTACAAGGGACATTACACGAGCAGTACTTC. The rearrangement links TRBV7-9 to TRBJ2-7; D perhaps matches TRBD1 (6 bases). CDR3 size: 14 residues. Trimming stripped 5 bases from V and 5 bases from J, with 16 bases between. Per germline, CDR1 SEHNR and CDR2 FQNEAQ (reference sequence).